These 10 T cell receptor beta chains share one sample of origin, sequenced in a study of shared clonotypes between healthy human individuals. TCRdb's copy holds only in-frame clones and misses some; the assay was immunoSEQ multiplex PCR. The sample comprises over a million clones, roughly 75% of which are singletons, and about 1.5% rests with the top ten. The source material was memory CD4+ T cells sorted from blood. Documented subset: CD45RA-negative fraction. The receptors derive from a man aged 18-30 years in good health.

This chain links TRBV5-1 with TRBJ2-5; D perhaps matches TRBD2 (5 bases). This CDR3 spans 16 amino acids. Trimming shortened V by 1 base and J by 4 bases, and 17 bases separated the two germline ends. Germline lookup yields CDR1 SGHRS and CDR2 YFSETQ. This chain's CDR3 is CASSLYPGGEGETQYF. The DNA for the CDR3 is TGCGCCAGCAGCTTGTATCCGGGCGGTGAGGGAGAGACCCAGTACTTC.

The rearrangement uses TRBV5-1 and TRBJ1-6, with 7 bases aligning to TRBD1. Germline CDR1 is SGHRS and CDR2 is YFSETQ. This CDR3 has 15 residues. V shed 6 bases and J 6 bases; nucleotides not matched to a gene: 9. The CDR3 region is CASNPTGDRNSPLHF. The DNA for the CDR3 is TGCGCCAGCAACCCCACAGGGGATCGTAATTCACCCCTCCACTTT.

The chain joins TRBV18 to TRBJ2-7, with D perhaps TRBD2 (5 bases). The CDR3 is made up of 15 amino acids. Germline CDR1 reads KGHSH; CDR2 reads LQKENI. V gave up 2 bases and J gave up 0 bases, with 11 bases separating them. CDR3 coding DNA: TGTGCCAGCTCACCAATGAGCGGAAGCTCCTACGAGCAGTACTTC. It encodes CASSPMSGSSYEQYF.

This clone is a singleton in its sample. Germline and junction disagree at one end, which may indicate a read error. The chain recombines TRBV6-1 with TRBJ1-2; 9 positions agree with TRBD1. CDR1 is MNHNS, CDR2 SASEGT, per germline. This CDR3 is built from 15 residues. In DNA, the CDR3 is TGTGCCATCAGTGCCTCGGGACAGGGAGAGGATGGCTACACCTTC. Its translation: CAISASGQGEDGYTF.

The chain has TRBV5-1 and TRBJ2-5; a possible D gene is TRBD2 (6 bases). The CDR3 extends over 16 amino acids. The germline V gene encodes CDR1 SGHRS and CDR2 YFSETQ. Trimming took 4 bases from V and 1 from J, leaving 17 bases between them. The CDR3 reads CASSPQSSVGQETQYF. The DNA for the CDR3 is TGCGCCAGCAGCCCGCAGTCTAGCGTGGGCCAAGAGACCCAGTACTTC.

This chain links TRBV30 with TRBJ1-5; maybe TRBD1 (6 bases). The CDR3 consists of 16 residues. V lost 3 bases and J 2 bases, leaving 17 bases between the germline ends. Germline V gene lookup returns CDR1 GTSNPN and CDR2 SVGIG (reference sequence). For the CDR3, the DNA is TGTGCCTGGAGCCCACCGGGGGCACGTGGCAATCAGCCCCAGCATTTT. Protein product: CAWSPPGARGNQPQHF.

The chain has TRBV4-1 and TRBJ2-7; TRBD1 might be the D (6 bases). This CDR3 contains 15 residues. Germline assignment: CDR1 MGHRA and CDR2 YSYEKL. The germline V and J ends were trimmed by 1 base and 2 bases, with 12 bases remaining between them. CDR3 in amino acids: CASSQAAGDPYEQYF. The DNA of the CDR3 is TGCGCCAGCAGCCAAGCTGCAGGGGACCCCTACGAGCAGTACTTC.

The chain is built from TRBV5-6 and TRBJ1-1; 8 bases are a match to TRBD1. The V gene's germline CDR1 is SGHDT and CDR2 YYEEEE. Trimming cost V 4 bases and J 2 bases; bases outside gene matches: 7. The CDR3 is 15 residues long. The CDR3 nucleotides read TGTGCCAGCAGCATGCTGGACAGGGATAACACTGAAGCTTTCTTT. Its protein product is CASSMLDRDNTEAFF.

Turning to this clone: Other DNA sequences within the sample encode an identical CDR3. V gene TRBV7-2 combines with J gene TRBJ2-5, with TRBD2 as a possible D gene (6 bases). Trimming left V 0 bases short and J 5 bases short, with 13 bases between. CDR3 size: 15 residues. CDR1 is SGHTA, CDR2 FQGNSA, per germline. CDR3 region: CASSLATSGRETQYF. DNA for the CDR3: TGTGCCAGCAGCTTAGCGACGAGCGGGCGGGAGACCCAGTACTTC.

The CDR3 DNA sequence: TGTGCCAGCAGCTACGGTAGCACAGATACGCAGTATTTT. This sequence encodes CASSYGSTDTQYF. The chain combines TRBV7-9 with TRBJ2-3; no firm D call. The CDR3 length is 13 residues. The germline CDR1 and CDR2 sequences are SEHNR and FQNEAQ (reference sequence). V was trimmed by 4 bases and J by 0 bases, leaving 5 bases between them.